The subject of this entry is one T cell receptor beta chain. In this sample, this clonotype turned up many times. Its antigen target is currently unknown. Base-call qualities are not available, and no considerably larger clone is one nucleotide away. Sequencing was carried out with an Illumina HiSeq 1500. In TCRdb, the public reads were trimmed at Q25 with fastp and aligned with MiXCR, with productive beta chains retained. CDR3 protein sequences are deduplicated, and each keeps its most common genes and DNA. This sample is represented by nearly 550,000 distinct CDR3 sequences; 15% to 20% of them were singletons. 20% to 30% of the sample is taken by the ten largest. This sample was included in a study of T cell repertoires in cytomegalovirus infection (dated by TCRdb to the late 2010s). Some background on the complete study: Donor HLA type was relevant to the analysis, because carriage of CMV infection together with the matching HLA type was indicated by public TCR beta signatures.

General findings and caveats noted by the study authors: Cumulative frequency of public TCR beta family members discriminated carriers of CMV infection plus the relevant HLA type in this cohort and an independent approximately 370-donor cohort. The ex vivo response was dominated by HLA-C-restricted CMV-specific TCR beta clonotypes, which also provided the single most frequent clonotype in two of eight donors.

V drops 4 bases and J drops 0 bases, leaving 16 bases in between. The CDR3, cysteine through phenylalanine, is 17 amino acids long. Just CDR3 DNA is preserved here, 51 bases in frame from base 1. This sequence was found in a human donor in good health (CMV status not recorded). Some clones in this sample may be carry-over from other donors' samples. The rearrangement joined TRBV12-3 or TRBV12-4 to TRBJ1-3; TRBD1 is a weak D gene call, 5 bases matching. Sequenced sample: CD8+ T cells from PBMCs. The nucleotide sequence is TGTGCCAGCAGTTCCGGCAGGGACTATCTCTCTGGAAACACCATATATTTT. Translated, this is CASSSGRDYLSGNTIYF.